The sequence of this T cell receptor beta chain was determined in a study of blood T cell repertoires in COVID-19. Turning to the study itself: Samples taken during acute and convalescent COVID-19 were collected in the United States, Italy and Spain. Sample material is recorded as cDNA or gDNA derived from T cells, B-cell-depleted T cells, or PBMCs.

Researchers sorted participants into cohorts using their self-reported clinical history. The CDR3 spans 14 residues. The V and J ends lost 8 bases and 2 bases, in that order; junction bases with no gene match: 6. Germline values: CDR1 LNHNV, CDR2 YYDKDF (reference sequence). Authors' processing steps: Reference gene primer amplification gave estimated nucleated cell counts. The protocol was immunoSEQ multiplex PCR, while the TCRdb copy is restricted to in-frame clones and leaves out a portion. V, J and clone size were drawn from that table, and D and trimming were deduced from the DNA. The sample lists 150,000 to 200,000 clones, roughly 82% occurring once.

The clonotype was recovered from a woman in her sixties with acute COVID-19. Material: PBMCs or T cells enriched from blood (not recorded which). The chain uses TRBV15 and TRBJ1-5, with 7 bases aligning to TRBD1. The CDR3 sequence: CATRDREGNQPQHF. In DNA, the CDR3 is TGTGCCACCCGGGACAGAGAGGGCAATCAGCCCCAGCATTTT.